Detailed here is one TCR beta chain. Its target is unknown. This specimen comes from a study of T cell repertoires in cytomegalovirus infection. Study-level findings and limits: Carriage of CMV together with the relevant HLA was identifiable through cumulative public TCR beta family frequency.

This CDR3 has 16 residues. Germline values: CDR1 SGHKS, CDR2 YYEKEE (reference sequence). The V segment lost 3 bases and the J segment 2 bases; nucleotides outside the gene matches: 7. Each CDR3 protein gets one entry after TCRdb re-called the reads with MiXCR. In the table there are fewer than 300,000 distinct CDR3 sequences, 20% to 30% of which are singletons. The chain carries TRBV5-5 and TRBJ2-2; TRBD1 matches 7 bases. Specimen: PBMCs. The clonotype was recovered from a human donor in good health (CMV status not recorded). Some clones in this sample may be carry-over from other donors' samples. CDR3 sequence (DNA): TGTGCCAGCAGCTACTCCGGGACAGTAAACACCGGGGAGCTGTTTTTT. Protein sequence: CASSYSGTVNTGELFF.